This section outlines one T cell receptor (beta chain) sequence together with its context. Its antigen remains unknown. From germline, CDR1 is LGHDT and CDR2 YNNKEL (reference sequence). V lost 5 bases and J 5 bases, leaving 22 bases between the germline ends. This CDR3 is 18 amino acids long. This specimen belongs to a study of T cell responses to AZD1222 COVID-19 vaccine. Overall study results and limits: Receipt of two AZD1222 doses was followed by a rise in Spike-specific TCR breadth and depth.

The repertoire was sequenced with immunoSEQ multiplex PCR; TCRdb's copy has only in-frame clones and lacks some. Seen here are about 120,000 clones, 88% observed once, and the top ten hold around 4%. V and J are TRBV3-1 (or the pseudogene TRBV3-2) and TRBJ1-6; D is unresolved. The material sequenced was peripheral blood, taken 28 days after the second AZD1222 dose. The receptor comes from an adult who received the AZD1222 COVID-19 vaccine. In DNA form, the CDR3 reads TGTGCCAGCAGCAGGCGTTTTCCCATTTCATACAATAATTCACCCCTCCACTTT. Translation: CASSRRFPISYNNSPLHF.